A selection of T cell receptor beta chains follows, all from one sample in a study of blood T cell repertoires in COVID-19. Libraries were prepared by immunoSEQ multiplex PCR; TCRdb keeps only in-frame clonotypes and omits some of them. The repertoire holds 20,000 to 25,000 clones, with approximately 80% as singletons. Sequencing was carried out using peripheral blood. The receptor source for this set is a man between 65 and 80 years old with acute or convalescent COVID-19. The CDR3 runs from the conserved cysteine through the conserved F or W. The order of the fields is clone size, D gene, J gene, V gene, CDR3 protein, CDR3 DNA. D genes are given only for firm matches. Clone size appears in some rows only: once, few, many, or a class for an expanded clone.

NA	TRBD1	TRBJ2-5	TRBV24-1	CATSDPTGEQETQYF	TGTGCCACCAGTGACCCTACAGGGGAGCAAGAGACCCAGTACTTC
NA	TRBD1	TRBJ1-2	TRBV6-4	CASSVEDRGYGYTF	TGTGCCAGCAGTGTCGAGGACAGGGGCTATGGCTACACCTTC
NA	NA	TRBJ1-3	TRBV30	CAWSPAGEDGNTIYF	TGTGCCTGGAGTCCAGCGGGGGAAGATGGAAACACCATATATTTT
NA	NA	TRBJ2-7	TRBV15	CATRPAGGSYEQYF	TGTGCCACCAGGCCGGCAGGGGGGTCCTACGAGCAGTACTTC
NA	TRBD1	TRBJ2-7	TRBV11-2	CASSFVSGQGSYEQYF	TGTGCCAGCAGCTTTGTGAGTGGACAGGGGAGCTACGAGCAGTACTTC
NA	TRBD1	TRBJ1-4	TRBV5-1	CASSTEGASNEKLFF	TGCGCCAGCAGCACAGAGGGGGCGTCTAATGAAAAACTGTTTTTT
NA	NA	TRBJ2-2	TRBV9	CASSVLRQAANTGELFF	TGTGCCAGCAGCGTACTTAGACAGGCCGCGAACACCGGGGAGCTGTTTTTT
few	NA	TRBJ1-5	TRBV4-2	CASSPSDSTSDQPQHF	TGTGCCAGCAGCCCGTCGGACAGTACGTCAGATCAGCCCCAGCATTTT
NA	TRBD1	TRBJ1-2	TRBV12-3/TRBV12-4	CASRTDRGGGYTF	TGTGCCAGCAGGACGGACAGGGGTGGAGGCTACACCTTC
NA	NA	TRBJ1-1	TRBV10-3	CAIMAGAYTEAFF	TGTGCCATCATGGCAGGGGCGTACACTGAAGCTTTCTTT
few	NA	TRBJ1-6	TRBV4-1	CASSPGNWGSPLHF	TGCGCCAGCAGTCCCGGGAACTGGGGTTCACCCCTCCACTTT
NA	NA	TRBJ1-1	TRBV27	CASGRKGRSTEAFF	TGTGCCAGCGGTAGGAAGGGGAGGAGCACTGAAGCTTTCTTT
NA	TRBD1	TRBJ2-5	TRBV2	CASSSRGNRETQYF	TGTGCCAGCAGCAGCAGGGGGAACCGAGAGACCCAGTACTTC
NA	TRBD1	TRBJ2-7	TRBV28	CASSFPRTGVSHYEQYF	TGTGCCAGCAGTTTCCCCCGGACAGGGGTCTCCCACTACGAGCAGTACTTC
few	NA	TRBJ1-1	TRBV4-1	CASSPSVNTEAFF	TGCGCCAGCAGCCCCTCGGTGAACACTGAAGCTTTCTTT
NA	NA	TRBJ2-2	TRBV6-5	CASSSQGNTGELFF	TGTGCCAGCAGTTCACAGGGAAACACCGGGGAGCTGTTTTTT
NA	TRBD1	TRBJ1-5	TRBV5-1	CASSRGQGDQPQHF	TGCGCCAGCAGCAGGGGACAGGGGGATCAGCCCCAGCATTTT
NA	NA	TRBJ1-2	TRBV12-5	CASGLGTTYGYTF	TGTGCTAGTGGTTTGGGGACAACGTATGGCTACACCTTC
NA	TRBD1	TRBJ1-5	TRBV9	CASSVGGDRVQPQHF	TGTGCCAGCAGCGTAGGAGGAGACAGGGTTCAGCCCCAGCATTTT
few	NA	TRBJ1-3	TRBV28	CASTLGVPGNTIYF	TGTGCCAGCACCCTCGGGGTCCCCGGAAACACCATATATTTT
NA	NA	TRBJ1-4	TRBV15	CATSRRTRSVEKLFF	TGTGCCACCAGCAGGCGGACACGATCGGTTGAAAAACTGTTTTTT
NA	NA	TRBJ2-5	TRBV11-3	CASSFASRETQYF	TGTGCCAGCAGCTTCGCTAGTCGGGAGACCCAGTACTTC
NA	NA	TRBJ1-4	TRBV28	CASSSGISGDEKLFF	TGTGCCAGCAGTTCCGGGATCTCCGGCGATGAAAAACTGTTTTTT
NA	NA	TRBJ2-7	TRBV6-1	CASSETRRSEQYF	TGTGCCAGCAGTGAAACGAGGAGATCCGAGCAGTACTTC
NA	NA	TRBJ2-7	TRBV7-8	CASSSRLRAGSDEQYF	TGTGCCAGCAGCTCCAGGCTCCGCGCGGGGTCGGACGAGCAGTACTTC
NA	TRBD1	TRBJ1-2	TRBV19	CASNDRGRSNYGYTF	TGTGCCAGTAATGACAGGGGGCGATCTAACTATGGCTACACCTTC
NA	TRBD2	TRBJ2-1	TRBV28	CASSSLSGMGNNEQFF	TGTGCCAGCAGTTCTCTTAGCGGGATGGGGAACAATGAGCAGTTCTTC
NA	TRBD1	TRBJ2-5	TRBV6-5	CASSWTGAQETQYF	TGTGCCAGCAGCTGGACAGGGGCACAAGAGACCCAGTACTTC
NA	NA	TRBJ2-5	TRBV5-5	CASSLGGGGFQETQYF	TGTGCCAGCAGCTTGGGAGGGGGGGGGTTTCAAGAGACCCAGTACTTC
NA	NA	TRBJ2-3	TRBV24-1	CATSDRGKSTDTQYF	TGTGCCACCAGTGATAGAGGGAAGAGCACAGATACGCAGTATTTT
NA	TRBD2	TRBJ2-5	TRBV7-3	CASSLTGGGLAGDQETQYF	TGTGCCAGCAGCTTAACAGGGGGCGGACTAGCGGGAGACCAAGAGACCCAGTACTTC
few	TRBD2	TRBJ2-1	TRBV11-2	CASSLSGGGRYNEQFF	TGTGCCAGCAGCTTAAGTGGCGGGGGGCGATACAATGAGCAGTTCTTC
NA	NA	TRBJ1-6	TRBV30	CAWEAGGVSPLHF	TGTGCCTGGGAGGCAGGAGGTGTTTCACCCCTCCACTTT
once	NA	TRBJ1-4	TRBV3-1/TRBV3-2	CASSQSRQDFNEKLFF	TGTGCCAGCAGCCAAAGTAGACAGGACTTTAATGAAAAACTGTTTTTT
NA	NA	TRBJ2-5	TRBV3-1/TRBV3-2	CASSLGPGETQYF	TGTGCCAGCAGCCTTGGGCCGGGGGAGACCCAGTACTTC
NA	NA	TRBJ2-7	TRBV5-1	CASSQQVGYEQYF	TGCGCCAGCAGCCAACAGGTTGGCTACGAGCAGTACTTC
NA	TRBD2	TRBJ2-1	TRBV10-1	CASTSGSIGRKQFF	TGCGCCAGCACGAGCGGGAGTATCGGTAGAAAGCAGTTCTTC
NA	TRBD1	TRBJ1-4	TRBV5-1	CASGPGTGLLTNEKLFF	TGCGCCAGCGGACCCGGGACAGGTCTTTTAACTAATGAAAAACTGTTTTTT
NA	TRBD1	TRBJ1-5	TRBV7-3	CASSSNPLKDRGRFYQPQHF	TGTGCCAGCAGCTCAAACCCACTTAAGGACAGGGGGAGATTTTATCAGCCCCAGCATTTT
NA	TRBD1	TRBJ1-5	TRBV6-2/TRBV6-3	CASSSRGLKPQHF	TGTGCCAGCAGCTCCAGGGGGTTGAAGCCCCAGCATTTT
NA	NA	TRBJ1-1	TRBV7-8	CASSTDKAAFF	TGTGCCAGCAGCACCGACAAGGCAGCTTTCTTT
NA	NA	TRBJ2-3	TRBV3-1/TRBV3-2	CASSPRRVGTDTQYF	TGTGCCAGCAGCCCTCGACGGGTGGGCACAGATACGCAGTATTTT
NA	NA	TRBJ2-2	TRBV5-1	CASSSGPPANTGELFF	TGCGCCAGCAGCTCAGGGCCTCCCGCGAACACCGGGGAGCTGTTTTTT
few	TRBD2	TRBJ2-2	TRBV5-1	CASSLRVAGDTGELFF	TGCGCCAGCAGCTTACGCGTCGCGGGAGACACCGGGGAGCTGTTTTTT
NA	NA	TRBJ1-1	TRBV19	CASNFRRGTEAFF	TGTGCCAGTAATTTCAGGAGAGGGACTGAAGCTTTCTTT
NA	TRBD2	TRBJ2-2	TRBV9	CASSLSGRRDTGELFF	TGTGCCAGCAGTCTTAGCGGGAGAAGGGACACCGGGGAGCTGTTTTTT
NA	TRBD2	TRBJ2-2	TRBV4-2	CASSQGIGGDTGELFF	TGTGCCAGCAGCCAAGGTATCGGGGGGGACACCGGGGAGCTGTTTTTT
NA	NA	TRBJ2-7	TRBV7-2	CASSLTDRYEQYF	TGTGCCAGCAGCTTAACAGACCGCTACGAGCAGTACTTC